One sample yielded the 27 T cell receptor beta chains listed below, sequenced in a study of T cell repertoires in cytomegalovirus infection. For these receptors, no antigen is known. TCRdb reprocessed the reads with MiXCR, giving one entry per CDR3 protein. The repertoire includes a few hundred thousand distinct CDR3 sequences, about 33% of them detected once, and 17% sits in the top ten. The sequenced sample was cultured PBMCs, obtained from culture after CMV antigen stimulation. These receptors all come from a human donor in good health (CMV status not recorded). Some clones in this sample may be carry-over from other donors' samples.

The J gene is TRBJ1-6, the V gene TRBV3-1; D is unclear. The CDR3 runs to 13 residues. The V end lost 3 bases, the J end lost 8 bases, and 8 bases lay between the germline ends. CDR1 LGHDT and CDR2 YNNKEL come from the germline V gene (reference sequence). CDR3 coding DNA: TGTGCCAGCAGCCAGAAGGTCGATTCACCCCTCCACTTT. Translating gives CASSQKVDSPLHF.

The chain links TRBV18 to TRBJ2-5, with 11 bases that match TRBD1. The J segment lost 4 bases and the V segment lost 3 bases, leaving 4 bases of the junction unmatched. The CDR3 contains 15 residues. Germline-derived CDR1 and CDR2 are KGHSH and LQKENI. The CDR3 here is CASSPLGTGGETQYF. As DNA, the CDR3 is TGTGCCAGCTCACCCCTAGGGACAGGGGGAGAGACCCAGTACTTC.

The chain combines TRBV19 with TRBJ2-1; D remains unclear. This CDR3 region has 16 residues. The V gene's germline CDR1 is LNHDA and CDR2 SQIVND (reference sequence). Trimming removed 3 bases from V and 7 bases from J, with 19 bases in between. DNA for the CDR3: TGTGCCAGTAGTATTGATTTGAGTACGATGAGAAATGAGCAGTTCTTC. This translates into CASSIDLSTMRNEQFF. The complete variable domain, with remaining parts taken from reference TRBV19 and TRBJ2-1, reads DGGITQSPKYLFRKEGQNVTLSCEQNLNHDAMYWYRQDPGQGLRLIYYSQIVNDFQKGDIAEGYSVSREKKESFPLTVTSAQKNPTAFYLCASSIDLSTMRNEQFFGPGTRLTVL.

V is TRBV27 and J is TRBJ2-7; D remains ambiguous. V lost 4 bases and J lost 0, with 16 bases in between. CDR3 length: 16 amino acids. Germline V gene data show CDR1 as MNHEY and CDR2 as SMNVEV (reference sequence). The CDR3 is CASSSARWGYSYEQYF. Written as DNA, the CDR3 is TGTGCCAGCAGTTCCGCCCGCTGGGGTTACTCCTACGAGCAGTACTTC.

The chain recombines TRBV13 with TRBJ2-1; D possibly uses TRBD1 or TRBD2 (5 bases each). Germline V gives CDR1 PRHDT, CDR2 FYEKMQ (reference sequence). V lost 8 bases to trimming and J lost 4 bases, with 24 bases between them. The CDR3 is made up of 17 amino acids. The CDR3 DNA sequence: TGTGCCAGCTCTTTTCTGGAAAGTCCCTGGGGGTACAATGAGCAGTTCTTC. Protein sequence: CASSFLESPWGYNEQFF.

This rearrangement joins TRBV25-1 to TRBJ1-1; possibly TRBD1 for D (6 bases). V lost 2 bases and J lost 4, with 8 bases in between. The CDR3 totals 13 residues. In germline, CDR1 is MGHDK, CDR2 SYGVNS. CDR3: CASSEQGSTEAFF. The CDR3 bases are TGTGCCAGCAGTGAACAGGGGAGCACTGAAGCTTTCTTT.

This clonotype was seen only a few times. V and J are TRBV19 and TRBJ1-2, with D possibly being TRBD1 (5 bases). The CDR3 has 13 amino acids. Trimming stripped 8 bases from V and 6 bases from J, with 16 bases between. In germline, CDR1 is LNHDA, CDR2 SQIVND (reference sequence). For the CDR3, the DNA is TGTGCCAGTGGTGCCGGGGGATCCCATGGCTACACCTTC. Amino acids: CASGAGGSHGYTF.

The chain couples TRBV11-3 to TRBJ2-1; 13 bases align to TRBD2. The V and J ends lost 4 bases and 2 bases, in that order; junction bases with no gene match: 2. Looked up from germline, CDR1 is SGHNT and CDR2 is YENEEA. The CDR3 covers 16 residues. The CDR3 sequence: CASSSGTSGAYNEQFF. The CDR3 DNA reads TGTGCCAGCAGCTCCGGGACTAGCGGGGCCTACAATGAGCAGTTCTTC.

The chain links TRBV5-4 to TRBJ2-2; D tentatively fits TRBD1 or TRBD2 (5 bases each). CDR3 size: 17 residues. Germline CDR1 and CDR2: SGHNT and YYREEE (reference sequence). V gave up 5 bases and J gave up 4 bases, with 21 bases separating them. This CDR3 is CASSSGLDPGGTGELFF. Written as DNA, the CDR3 is TGTGCCAGCAGTTCAGGTTTGGACCCTGGGGGCACCGGGGAGCTGTTTTTT.

This clonotype has more than one count but fewer than ten. The chain employs TRBV5-6 and TRBJ1-5; D gene uncertain. The CDR3 extends over 16 amino acids. The V end was cut by 1 base, the J end by 3 bases, with 14 bases between. Germline V gene lookup returns CDR1 SGHDT and CDR2 YYEEEE. DNA for the CDR3: TGTGCCAGCAGCTTGAGTGGTGGAGGAGCCAATCAGCCCCAGCATTTT. This codes for CASSLSGGGANQPQHF.

The CDR3 DNA reads as TGTGCCATCAGTGAAGTCCTGCCGGGACTAGCGGGAAGTGGGTACGAGCAGTACTTC. Protein product: CAISEVLPGLAGSGYEQYF. The chain employs TRBV10-3 and TRBJ2-7; TRBD2 agrees at 13 bases. Germline trimming cut 3 bases from V and 4 bases from J; bases unmatched to any gene: 15. This CDR3 has 19 residues. The germline V gene has CDR1 ENHRY and CDR2 SYGVKD.

This rearrangement joins TRBV27 to TRBJ1-1; TRBD1 might be the D (5 bases). The length of the CDR3 is 15 residues. Trimming cost V 1 base and J 4 bases, with 13 bases left between them. CDR1 and CDR2 (germline): MNHEY, SMNVEV (reference sequence). The CDR3 region has the DNA TGTGCCAGCAGTTTATTAAGGGGACGGGCCACTGAAGCTTTCTTT. This codes for CASSLLRGRATEAFF.

This clonotype has a handful of counts. V and J are TRBV7-2 and TRBJ2-7, with 10 positions matching TRBD1. Germline values: CDR1 SGHTA, CDR2 FQGNSA. This CDR3 spans 15 amino acids. V lost 5 bases to trimming and J lost 6 bases; unmatched junction nucleotides: 10. CDR3 bases: TGTGCCAGCAGCAAAGAGCCGGGACAGGGGTTCGAGCAGTACTTC. Residues: CASSKEPGQGFEQYF.

V gene TRBV25-1 combines with J gene TRBJ1-4; D not certain. The CDR3 length is 15 residues. Germline V lookup: CDR1 MGHDK, CDR2 SYGVNS. V shed 3 bases and J shed 7 bases, with 15 bases lying between them. The CDR3 here is CASSDSTGGGEKLFF. DNA for the CDR3: TGTGCCAGCAGTGACTCTACCGGAGGAGGTGAAAAACTGTTTTTT.

This clonotype was picked up a small number of times. The J gene is TRBJ2-7, the V gene TRBV7-6; the D gene is possibly TRBD1 (9 bases). V lost 5 bases to trimming and J lost 2 bases, with 25 bases between them. Germline V gives CDR1 SGHVS, CDR2 FNYEAQ. The CDR3 totals 18 residues. CDR3: CASSQNTGGTGFPYEQYF. The CDR3 bases are TGTGCCAGCAGCCAAAATACGGGGGGGACAGGGTTTCCCTACGAGCAGTACTTC.

The V gene is TRBV20-1, the J gene TRBJ1-1; TRBD1 matches 7 bases. This CDR3 spans 11 amino acids. Per the germline V gene, CDR1 is DFQATT and CDR2 is SNEGSKA (reference sequence). With 6 bases clipped from V and 6 bases from J, the junction kept 4 bases outside the gene matches. The DNA of the CDR3 is TGCAGTGCCCGACAGGGCTCTGAAGCTTTCTTT. Its translation is CSARQGSEAFF.

This clonotype was observed a few times. The chain joins TRBV12-5 to TRBJ2-1, with 14 bases matching TRBD2. The germline CDR1 and CDR2 sequences are LGHNT and FRNRAP. CDR3 length: 15 residues. The V gene end was trimmed by 5 bases and the J gene end by 5 bases; junction bases not matched to a gene: 2. This CDR3 reads CASGGGLAGDNEQFF. Here the CDR3 DNA reads TGTGCTAGTGGTGGGGGACTAGCGGGAGACAATGAGCAGTTCTTC.

The chain joins TRBV19 to TRBJ2-2; D might be TRBD1 or TRBD2, each matching 6 bases. The CDR3 contains 16 residues. Deletions cut 7 bases from V and 3 bases from J, with 18 bases between. Germline-derived CDR1 and CDR2 are LNHDA and SQIVND (reference sequence). As DNA, the CDR3 is TGTGCCAGTACCCGCCGGGGGCGCCCGCACACCGGGGAGCTGTTTTTT. It is translated as CASTRRGRPHTGELFF.

The V gene is TRBV19, the J gene TRBJ2-3; D uncertain. Germline lookup yields CDR1 LNHDA and CDR2 SQIVND (reference sequence). V lost 4 bases, J lost 4 bases, and 9 bases lay in between. The CDR3 consists of 13 residues. Here the CDR3 DNA reads TGTGCCAGTAGTAGGGCGATCCCAGATACGCAGTATTTT. As protein: CASSRAIPDTQYF.

The chain uses TRBV11-2 and TRBJ2-5; 15 nucleotides agree with TRBD2. The V and J ends lost 5 bases and 3 bases, in that order; junction bases with no gene match: 7. The germline gives CDR1 SGHAT, CDR2 FQNNGV. The CDR3 runs to 17 residues. The CDR3: CASSTGLAGGQEETQYF. Here the CDR3 DNA reads TGTGCCAGCAGCACAGGACTAGCGGGAGGGCAAGAAGAGACCCAGTACTTC.

This clonotype was detected only a few times. V is TRBV6-1 and J is TRBJ2-1, with 13 nucleotides matching TRBD2. Germline V gene sequence: CDR1 MNHNS, CDR2 SASEGT. J lost 9 bases, V lost 6 bases, and 17 bases had no gene match. The CDR3 contains 18 residues. CDR3 amino acids: CASSITPIAGLAGVEQFF. DNA of the CDR3: TGTGCCAGCAGCATAACTCCAATTGCTGGACTAGCGGGAGTTGAGCAGTTCTTC.

This clonotype has only one observation. This chain uses TRBV25-1 with TRBJ2-7; 15 bases are shared with TRBD2. J gave up 6 bases and V 9 bases, and 6 bases lay outside the gene matches. Per germline, CDR1 MGHDK and CDR2 SYGVNS. The CDR3 is made up of 14 amino acids. The CDR3 protein is CARQRGLAGGEQYF. CDR3 coding DNA: TGTGCCAGGCAGCGGGGACTAGCGGGGGGCGAGCAGTACTTC.

This clonotype came up a few times. This chain joins TRBV24-1 and TRBJ1-5; no firm D call. V was trimmed by 7 bases and J by 0 bases, leaving 12 bases between them. Looked up from germline, CDR1 is KGHDR and CDR2 is SFDVKD. The CDR3 length is 15 residues. The CDR3 DNA reads as TGTGCCACCAGCCCCGGGGTTTATAGCAATCAGCCCCAGCATTTT. Translation gives CATSPGVYSNQPQHF.

This clonotype was seen repeatedly, ten times or more. The chain has TRBV7-2 and TRBJ2-7; 7 bases agree with TRBD1. CDR1 and CDR2 from the germline V gene are SGHTA and FQGNSA. V was clipped by 7 bases and J by 6 bases; unmatched bases: 15. The CDR3 extends over 15 amino acids. The CDR3 reads CASTSPRGLGSEQYF. CDR3 nucleotide sequence: TGTGCCAGCACCTCCCCGAGGGGGCTAGGCTCCGAGCAGTACTTC.

This clonotype has just a few counts. J is TRBJ2-1 and V is TRBV10-3; 10 bases match TRBD2. The V gene's germline CDR1 is ENHRY and CDR2 SYGVKD. J gave up 0 bases and V 0 bases, and 8 bases lay outside the gene matches. The CDR3 runs 19 residues. This CDR3 reads CAISESSGRHLSSYNEQFF. The CDR3 coding sequence is TGTGCCATCAGTGAGTCTAGCGGGAGGCACTTGAGCTCCTACAATGAGCAGTTCTTC.

The chain has TRBV30 and TRBJ1-5; D may be TRBD1 (6 bases). Germline loops: CDR1 GTSNPN, CDR2 SVGIG (reference sequence). The CDR3 is 13 amino acids. V was shortened by 0 bases and J by 6 bases, with 9 bases between the two germline ends. This CDR3 is CAWSVGGGQPQHF. Written as DNA, the CDR3 is TGTGCCTGGAGTGTAGGGGGAGGTCAGCCCCAGCATTTT.

This clonotype was detected only a few times. The chain couples TRBV10-2 to TRBJ1-5; D uncertain. The germline V and J ends were trimmed by 0 bases and 3 bases, with 6 bases remaining between them. The CDR3 covers 14 residues. CDR1 and CDR2 (germline): WSHSY, SAAADI. The CDR3 nucleotides read TGCGCCAGCAGTGAGTCCCAAATCAATCAGCCCCAGCATTTT. Protein: CASSESQINQPQHF.